These 29 T cell receptor beta chains were all obtained from the same sample, sequenced in a study of blood T cell dynamics during melanoma immunotherapy. Measured with immunoSEQ multiplex PCR; TCRdb has only the in-frame clones, and not every one. The sample contains more than 13,000 clones, around 90% of which appear only once. Stated time point: week 3, after first cycle of checkpoint inhibitor. This sample comprised blood, obtained from a patient treated with checkpoint blockade. These receptors were taken from a human donor with melanoma.

CDR3 nucleotides: TGTGCCAGCAGCTTGGGCCAAGATTCCTACGAGCAGTACTTC. It is translated as CASSLGQDSYEQYF. V usage is TRBV7-8 and J usage is TRBJ2-7; D remains ambiguous. This CDR3 region has 14 residues. The germline gives CDR1 SGHVS, CDR2 FQNEAQ. V was shortened by 3 bases and J by 1 base, with 10 bases between the two germline ends.

This sequence joins TRBV2 and TRBJ1-6; D not resolved. The CDR3 is 13 amino acids. Germline assignment: CDR1 SNHLY and CDR2 FYNNEI. V gave up 2 bases and J gave up 5 bases, with 4 bases separating them. The CDR3 loop reads CASSEPNNSPLHF. DNA of the CDR3: TGTGCCAGCAGTGAACCGAATAATTCACCCCTCCACTTT.

This clone was seen a handful of times. The gene calls are TRBV7-8 and TRBJ1-2; 9 bases map to TRBD1. CDR1 and CDR2 from the germline V gene are SGHVS and FQNEAQ. The J segment lost 4 bases and the V segment lost 5 bases, leaving 8 bases of the junction unmatched. The CDR3 contains 15 residues. CDR3 protein: CASSLQGARIYGYTF. The CDR3 coding sequence is TGTGCCAGCAGCCTACAGGGGGCAAGGATCTATGGCTACACCTTC.

The chain recombines TRBV5-1 with TRBJ2-5, with TRBD2 matching over 11 bases. V was clipped by 1 base and J by 4 bases; unmatched bases: 6. Germline assignment: CDR1 SGHRS and CDR2 YFSETQ. CDR3 length: 16 amino acids. The CDR3 is CASSLPLGLAGETQYF. The CDR3 DNA sequence: TGCGCCAGCAGCTTGCCCCTAGGACTAGCGGGAGAGACCCAGTACTTC.

The chain employs TRBV6-5 and TRBJ2-7, with D uncertain. The CDR3 sequence is 13 residues long. The V gene lost 7 bases and the J gene lost 1 base, with 11 bases spanning the gap. From germline, CDR1 is MNHEY and CDR2 SVGAGI. DNA of the CDR3: TGTGCCAGCAAAACGGGCCCATCCTACGAGCAGTACTTC. Encoded protein: CASKTGPSYEQYF.

The V gene is TRBV30, the J gene TRBJ1-5, with a tentative D call TRBD1 (6 bases). Germline CDR1 and CDR2: GTSNPN and SVGIG (reference sequence). Trimming pared 5 bases from V and 5 bases from J, leaving 13 bases between. The CDR3 covers 13 residues. The CDR3 nucleotides read TGTGCCTGGGCCGTGGGGGCGGATCAGCCCCAGCATTTT. It is translated as CAWAVGADQPQHF.

Details on this clone: Compared with germline, one end of the junction differs, possibly owing to a read error. This sequence joins TRBV5-1 and TRBJ2-7, with D possibly TRBD2 on 6 matching bases. The CDR3 contains 12 residues. Germline V gives CDR1 SGHRS, CDR2 YFSETQ. The CDR3 here is CASSLPGTPVHF. The CDR3 DNA reads as TGCGCCAGCAGCTTGCCCGGGACTCCAGTTCACTTC.

V gene TRBV28 combines with J gene TRBJ1-3, with 10 bases lining up with TRBD1. V was pared by 1 base and J by 1 base, with 7 bases of the junction left unmatched. The CDR3 loop spans 18 amino acids. Germline assignment: CDR1 MDHEN and CDR2 SYDVKM. The CDR3: CASSLLAGTGESGNTIYF. The CDR3 nucleotides read TGTGCCAGCAGTTTATTGGCCGGGACAGGGGAATCTGGAAACACCATATATTTT.

J is TRBJ1-2 and V is TRBV6-5, with D maybe TRBD1 (5 bases). CDR1 MNHEY and CDR2 SVGAGI come from the germline V gene. Trimming removed 8 bases from V and 4 bases from J, with 14 bases in between. The CDR3 has 13 amino acids. The CDR3 DNA is TGTGCCAGCTTGGGGGGATTAACCTATGGCTACACCTTC. Amino acids: CASLGGLTYGYTF.

This chain joins TRBV2 and TRBJ2-7; D is undetermined. CDR1 and CDR2 from the germline V gene are SNHLY and FYNNEI. Trimming left V 4 bases short and J 3 bases short, with 4 bases between. The CDR3 has 11 residues. CDR3 nucleotides: TGTGCCAGCAGTGTCCACTACGAGCAGTACTTC. It is translated as CASSVHYEQYF.

This clone came up once. The chain links TRBV27 to TRBJ2-3; D gene ambiguous. The CDR3 has 15 amino acids. Germline V gene data show CDR1 as MNHEY and CDR2 as SMNVEV (reference sequence). Between the trimmed V and J ends, which lost 4 bases and 4 bases, there was a span of 15 bases. CDR3 amino acids: CASSYHPLGPDTQYF. For the CDR3, the DNA is TGTGCCAGCAGTTATCACCCCCTGGGTCCAGATACGCAGTATTTT.

The V call is TRBV27, the J call TRBJ1-1; D perhaps matches TRBD1 (6 bases). V was clipped by 1 base and J by 6 bases, with 15 bases between them. The CDR3 is 15 residues long. Per germline, CDR1 MNHEY and CDR2 SMNVEV (reference sequence). The CDR3 spells CASSLWVPPGAEAFF. The CDR3 DNA reads TGTGCCAGCAGTTTATGGGTCCCCCCAGGGGCTGAAGCTTTCTTT.

The J gene is TRBJ1-2, the V gene TRBV28; no clear D. This CDR3 contains 13 residues. CDR1 and CDR2 (germline): MDHEN, SYDVKM. V lost 6 bases to trimming and J lost 3 bases, with 11 bases between them. CDR3 protein: CASSPRGDYGYTF. In nucleotides, the CDR3 is TGTGCCAGCAGCCCGCGGGGAGACTATGGCTACACCTTC.

The rearrangement joins TRBV6-6 to TRBJ2-1, with 9 bases aligning to TRBD2. This CDR3 region has 15 residues. Trimming removed 6 bases from V and 6 bases from J; junction bases left unmatched: 9. Germline lookup yields CDR1 MNHNY and CDR2 SVGAGI (reference sequence). The CDR3 sequence is CASRTRGGVFNEQFF. CDR3 DNA: TGTGCCAGCAGGACGCGGGGGGGGGTTTTCAATGAGCAGTTCTTC.

The rearrangement joins TRBV7-8 to TRBJ2-1; D gene unclear. Trimming took off 2 bases at V and 6 bases at J, with 20 bases between the two ends. The CDR3 runs 17 residues. The germline V gene has CDR1 SGHVS and CDR2 FQNEAQ. Here the CDR3 reads CASSLSAVWGGPNEQFF. The CDR3 region has the DNA TGTGCCAGCAGCTTATCAGCCGTCTGGGGTGGACCCAATGAGCAGTTCTTC.

The chain joins TRBV2 to TRBJ1-4; no definite D call. This CDR3 comprises 13 residues. Germline V CDR1 and CDR2: SNHLY, FYNNEI. V gave up 7 bases and J gave up 6 bases, with 12 bases separating them. The CDR3: CASINGVDEKLFF. Written as DNA, the CDR3 is TGTGCCAGCATCAACGGGGTCGATGAAAAACTGTTTTTT.

The chain recombines TRBV30 with TRBJ2-7, with TRBD1 matching over 9 bases. This CDR3 is built from 14 residues. After removal of 0 bases from V and 8 bases from J, the junction contained 8 bases not matched to a gene. Germline V lookup: CDR1 GTSNPN, CDR2 SVGIG (reference sequence). The CDR3 region is CAWSVVDRGFKQYF. The CDR3 region has the DNA TGTGCCTGGAGTGTAGTAGACAGGGGGTTTAAGCAGTACTTC.

The chain links TRBV2 to TRBJ2-7; 11 nucleotides line up with TRBD2. The CDR3 contains 14 residues. V lost 7 bases, J lost 4 bases, and 6 bases stayed unmatched. CDR1 SNHLY and CDR2 FYNNEI come from the germline V gene. The CDR3 DNA reads as TGTGCCAGCAATCTAGCGGGAGGCGCGTACGAGCAGTACTTC. Encoded protein: CASNLAGGAYEQYF.

This clone was counted once. The chain couples TRBV6-1 to TRBJ1-1; D might be TRBD1 (5 bases). The germline CDR1 and CDR2 sequences are MNHNS and SASEGT. With 5 bases removed from V and 6 bases from J, the gap between germline ends came to 7 bases. This CDR3 comprises 11 residues. CDR3: CASSYRSEAFF. CDR3 in DNA: TGTGCCAGCAGTTACAGGTCTGAAGCTTTCTTT.

The V gene is TRBV11-3, the J gene TRBJ2-1; perhaps TRBD2 as D (5 bases). V was cut by 2 bases and J by 7 bases, with 12 bases left in between. CDR1 and CDR2 (germline): SGHNT, YENEEA. CDR3 size: 14 residues. CDR3 region: CASSLSGVLNEQFF. The CDR3 bases are TGTGCCAGCAGCTTAAGCGGAGTGCTTAATGAGCAGTTCTTC.

The rearrangement uses TRBV7-2 and TRBJ1-2; possibly TRBD1 for D (5 bases). Germline V gene data show CDR1 as SGHTA and CDR2 as FQGNSA. The germline V and J ends were trimmed by 5 bases and 7 bases, with 8 bases remaining between them. This CDR3 is 11 amino acids long. In DNA, the CDR3 is TGTGCCAGCAGCCGGGACTTTGGCTACACCTTC. It is translated as CASSRDFGYTF.

The rearrangement joins TRBV4-1 to TRBJ1-2; perhaps TRBD1 as D (6 bases). CDR3 length: 15 amino acids. CDR1 and CDR2 (germline): MGHRA, YSYEKL. Trimming shortened V by 1 base and J by 6 bases, and 15 bases separated the two germline ends. DNA for the CDR3: TGCGCCAGCAGCCAAGCCTTGGGGGGCAGTAATGGCTACACCTTC. This gives the protein CASSQALGGSNGYTF.

The rearrangement uses TRBV25-1 and TRBJ2-7, with 7 bases identical to TRBD1. The J segment lost 4 bases and the V segment lost 4 bases, leaving 7 bases of the junction unmatched. Germline loops: CDR1 MGHDK, CDR2 SYGVNS. The CDR3 sequence is 14 residues long. For the CDR3, the DNA is TGTGCCAGCAGTGCCGCGACAGGGCTTTACGAGCAGTACTTC. Translated: CASSAATGLYEQYF.

The chain has TRBV6-6 and TRBJ1-1; maybe TRBD1 (6 bases). CDR1 is MNHNY, CDR2 SVGAGI, per germline (reference sequence). The CDR3 is 13 residues long. The V and J ends lost 2 bases and 7 bases respectively, with 11 bases between them. The DNA of the CDR3 is TGTGCCAGCAGTTACGAGACAGGCGGTGAAGCTTTCTTT. Translating gives CASSYETGGEAFF.

V is TRBV19 and J is TRBJ1-1, with D maybe TRBD1 (5 bases). The length of the CDR3 is 16 residues. The germline V gene has CDR1 LNHDA and CDR2 SQIVND (reference sequence). V was trimmed by 6 bases and J by 3 bases, leaving 20 bases between them. The CDR3 region is CASRLGKGWPDTEAFF. In nucleotides, the CDR3 is TGTGCCAGTAGATTAGGGAAGGGGTGGCCCGACACTGAAGCTTTCTTT.

The CDR3 sequence is CASSFRGTWRNSNTGELFF. The CDR3 coding sequence is TGTGCCAGCAGTTTCAGGGGTACGTGGCGGAATTCGAACACCGGGGAGCTGTTTTTT. V usage is TRBV27 and J usage is TRBJ2-2; D perhaps matches TRBD1 (6 bases). CDR3 length equals 19 residues. The V end was cut by 3 bases, the J end by 0 bases, with 20 bases between. The germline V gene has CDR1 MNHEY and CDR2 SMNVEV (reference sequence).

This clone appeared a single time. The gene calls are TRBV27 and TRBJ1-4; D remains ambiguous. The CDR3 totals 15 residues. Germline V gene lookup returns CDR1 MNHEY and CDR2 SMNVEV (reference sequence). With 4 bases removed from V and 5 bases from J, the gap between germline ends came to 14 bases. CDR3 sequence (DNA): TGTGCCAGCAGTTGGGCTCCCGGGAGGAATGAAAAACTGTTTTTT. This gives the protein CASSWAPGRNEKLFF.

The V call is TRBV9, the J call TRBJ2-1, with 7 bases aligning to TRBD1. The V gene's germline CDR1 is SGDLS and CDR2 YYNGEE. V trimming: 4 bases; J trimming: 0 bases; junction bases outside the gene matches: 4. The CDR3 loop spans 15 amino acids. The CDR3 region has the DNA TGTGCCAGCAGCCCAAGACAGGGCTCCTACAATGAGCAGTTCTTC. Protein sequence: CASSPRQGSYNEQFF. The entire variable domain, with the rest obtained from reference TRBV9 and TRBJ2-1, is as follows: DSGVTQTPKHLITATGQRVTLRCSPRSGDLSVYWYQQSLDQGLQFLIQYYNGEERAKGNILERFSAQQFPDLHSELNLSSLELGDSALYFCASSPRQGSYNEQFFGPGTRLTVL.

V is TRBV27 and J is TRBJ1-2; the D gene is possibly TRBD1 (5 bases). The CDR3 consists of 12 residues. CDR1 is MNHEY and CDR2 is SMNVEV in the germline V gene (reference sequence). V lost 6 bases, J lost 6 bases, and 11 bases lay in between. CDR3: CASSSGSHGYTF. CDR3 in DNA: TGTGCCAGCAGCTCAGGGTCCCATGGCTACACCTTC.